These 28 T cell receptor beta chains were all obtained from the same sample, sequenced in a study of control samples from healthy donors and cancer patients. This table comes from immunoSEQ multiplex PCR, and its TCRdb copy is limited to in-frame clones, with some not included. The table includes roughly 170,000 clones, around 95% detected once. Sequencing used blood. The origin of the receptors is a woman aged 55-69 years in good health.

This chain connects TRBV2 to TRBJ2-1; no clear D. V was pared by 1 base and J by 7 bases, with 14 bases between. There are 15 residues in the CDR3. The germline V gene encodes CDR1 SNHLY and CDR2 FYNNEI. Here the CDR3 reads CASSEDPTLVNEQFF. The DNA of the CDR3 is TGTGCCAGCAGTGAAGATCCTACGTTGGTGAATGAGCAGTTCTTC.

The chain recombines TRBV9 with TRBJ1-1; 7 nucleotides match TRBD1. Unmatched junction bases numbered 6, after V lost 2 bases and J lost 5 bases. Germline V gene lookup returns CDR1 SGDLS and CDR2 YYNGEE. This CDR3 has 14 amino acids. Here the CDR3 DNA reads TGTGCCAGCAGCGTCAGGGGGATGGGAACTGAAGCTTTCTTT. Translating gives CASSVRGMGTEAFF.

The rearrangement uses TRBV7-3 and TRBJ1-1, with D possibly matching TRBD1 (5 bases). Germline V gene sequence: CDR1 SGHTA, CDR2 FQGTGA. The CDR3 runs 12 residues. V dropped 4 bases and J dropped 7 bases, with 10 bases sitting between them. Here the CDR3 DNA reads TGTGCCAGCAGCTCGGGGGGGTATGAAGCTTTCTTT. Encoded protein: CASSSGGYEAFF.

CDR3 region: CASSQGWGLATGELFF. CDR3 DNA: TGCGCCAGCAGCCAAGGCTGGGGACTAGCCACCGGGGAGCTGTTTTTT. This chain connects TRBV4-1 to TRBJ2-2; TRBD2 agrees at 9 bases. J lost 4 bases, V lost 1 base, and 4 bases had no gene match. The CDR3 totals 16 residues. Per the germline V gene, CDR1 is MGHRA and CDR2 is YSYEKL.

CDR3 sequence reads: CASSPSGGATETQYF. The CDR3, as DNA: TGTGCCAGCTCACCAAGCGGGGGGGCCACAGAGACCCAGTACTTC. J is TRBJ2-5 and V is TRBV18; 10 nucleotides line up with TRBD2. This CDR3 contains 15 residues. V trimming: 2 bases; J trimming: 4 bases; junction bases outside the gene matches: 4. Germline CDR1 and CDR2: KGHSH and LQKENI. The full variable domain, in which reference TRBV18 and TRBJ2-5 provide the parts outside the CDR3, is NAGVMQNPRHLVRRRGQEARLRCSPMKGHSHVYWYRQLPEEGLKFMVYLQKENIIDESGMPKERFSAEFPKEGPSILRIQQVVRGDSAAYFCASSPSGGATETQYFGPGTRLLVL.

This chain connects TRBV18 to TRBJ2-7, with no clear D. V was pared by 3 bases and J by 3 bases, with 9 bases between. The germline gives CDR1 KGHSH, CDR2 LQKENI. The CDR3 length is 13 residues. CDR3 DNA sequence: TGTGCCAGCTCACCGGCTAGGAACTACGAGCAGTACTTC. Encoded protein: CASSPARNYEQYF.

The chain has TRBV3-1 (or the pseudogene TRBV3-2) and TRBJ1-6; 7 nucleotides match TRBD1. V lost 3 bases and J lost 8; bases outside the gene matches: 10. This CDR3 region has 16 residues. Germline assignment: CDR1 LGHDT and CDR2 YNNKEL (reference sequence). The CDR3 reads CASSHTTDRAHSPLHF. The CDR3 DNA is TGTGCCAGCAGCCATACTACAGACAGGGCACATTCACCCCTCCACTTT.

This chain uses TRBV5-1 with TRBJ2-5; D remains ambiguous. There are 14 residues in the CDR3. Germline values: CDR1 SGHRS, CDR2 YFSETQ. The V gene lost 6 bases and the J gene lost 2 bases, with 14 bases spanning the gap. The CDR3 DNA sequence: TGCGCCAGCACCCCCCGAGTAGGACAAGAGACCCAGTACTTC. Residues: CASTPRVGQETQYF.

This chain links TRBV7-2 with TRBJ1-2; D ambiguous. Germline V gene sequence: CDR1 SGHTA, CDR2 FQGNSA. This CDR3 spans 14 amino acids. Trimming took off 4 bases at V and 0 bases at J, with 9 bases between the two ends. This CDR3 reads CASSWTQANYGYTF. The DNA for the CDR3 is TGTGCCAGCAGCTGGACTCAAGCTAACTATGGCTACACCTTC.

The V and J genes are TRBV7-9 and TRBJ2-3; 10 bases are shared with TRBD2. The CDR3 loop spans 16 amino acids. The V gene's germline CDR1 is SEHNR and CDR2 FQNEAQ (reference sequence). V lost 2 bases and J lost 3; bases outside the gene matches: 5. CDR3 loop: CASSLFLAGVTDTQYF. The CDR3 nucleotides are TGTGCCAGCAGCTTATTTCTAGCGGGGGTAACAGATACGCAGTATTTT.

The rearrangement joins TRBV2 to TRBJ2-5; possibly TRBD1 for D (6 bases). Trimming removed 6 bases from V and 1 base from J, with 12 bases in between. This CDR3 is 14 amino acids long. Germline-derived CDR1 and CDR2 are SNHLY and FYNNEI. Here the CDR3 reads CASRMTGGQETQYF. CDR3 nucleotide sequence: TGTGCCAGCAGAATGACAGGCGGCCAAGAGACCCAGTACTTC.

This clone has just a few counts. Written as DNA, the CDR3 is TGCGCCAGCAGCCGAGGACAGGGGGCACTGAACACTGAAGCTTTCTTT. It translates to CASSRGQGALNTEAFF. The V and J genes are TRBV4-1 and TRBJ1-1, with 11 bases fitting TRBD1. Looked up from germline, CDR1 is MGHRA and CDR2 is YSYEKL. J was trimmed by 0 bases and V by 4 bases; bases with no gene match: 4. CDR3 length: 16 residues.

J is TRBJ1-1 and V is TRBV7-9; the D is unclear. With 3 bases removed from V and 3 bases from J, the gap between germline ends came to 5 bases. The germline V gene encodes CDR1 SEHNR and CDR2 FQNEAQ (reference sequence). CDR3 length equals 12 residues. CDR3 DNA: TGTGCCAGCAGCTTTATGGACACTGAAGCTTTCTTT. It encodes CASSFMDTEAFF.

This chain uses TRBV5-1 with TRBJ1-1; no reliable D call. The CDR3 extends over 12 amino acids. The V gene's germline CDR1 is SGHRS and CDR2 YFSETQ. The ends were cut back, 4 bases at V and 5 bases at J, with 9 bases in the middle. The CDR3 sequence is CASSQDGTEAFF. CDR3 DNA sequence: TGCGCCAGCAGCCAGGATGGGACTGAAGCTTTCTTT.

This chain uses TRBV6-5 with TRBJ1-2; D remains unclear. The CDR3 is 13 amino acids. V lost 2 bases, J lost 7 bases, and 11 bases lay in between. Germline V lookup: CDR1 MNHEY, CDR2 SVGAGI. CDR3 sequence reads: CASSYLFTRGYTF. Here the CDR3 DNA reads TGTGCCAGCAGTTACCTCTTTACCCGTGGCTACACCTTC.

The chain's CDR3 is CASSLARYGGTGELFF. DNA of the CDR3: TGTGCCAGCAGCTTAGCCCGGTACGGGGGCACCGGGGAGCTGTTTTTT. The gene calls are TRBV11-1 and TRBJ2-2, with TRBD2 as a possible D gene (6 bases). Germline V gene data show CDR1 as SGHAT and CDR2 as FQDESV (reference sequence). CDR3 length: 16 residues. Trimming took 0 bases from V and 4 from J, leaving 12 bases between them.

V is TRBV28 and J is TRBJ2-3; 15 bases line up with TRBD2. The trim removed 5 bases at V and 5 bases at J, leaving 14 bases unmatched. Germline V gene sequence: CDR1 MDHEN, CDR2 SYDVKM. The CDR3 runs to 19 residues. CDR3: CASSGRWTSGGAWEDTQYF. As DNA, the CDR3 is TGTGCCAGCAGTGGACGTTGGACTAGCGGGGGGGCCTGGGAAGATACGCAGTATTTT. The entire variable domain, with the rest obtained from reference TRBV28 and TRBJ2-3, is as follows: DVKVTQSSRYLVKRTGEKVFLECVQDMDHENMFWYRQDPGLGLRLIYFSYDVKMKEKGDIPEGYSVSREKKERFSLILESASTNQTSMYLCASSGRWTSGGAWEDTQYFGPGTRLTVL.

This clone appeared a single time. This CDR3 is CASSLGATGKTQYF. The CDR3 nucleotides are TGTGCCAGCAGCTTGGGAGCGACAGGGAAGACCCAGTACTTC. The chain employs TRBV7-9 and TRBJ2-5; 7 bases line up with TRBD1. Germline V gives CDR1 SEHNR, CDR2 FQNEAQ (reference sequence). The CDR3 sequence is 14 residues long. With V trimmed by 3 bases and J by 6 bases, 7 bases remained unmatched. The variable domain in full, with the rest retrieved from reference TRBV7-9 and TRBJ2-5, is DTGVSQNPRHKITKRGQNVTFRCDPISEHNRLYWYRQTLGQGPEFLTYFQNEAQLEKSRLLSDRFSAERPKGSFSTLEIQRTEQGDSAMYLCASSLGATGKTQYFGPGTRLLVL.

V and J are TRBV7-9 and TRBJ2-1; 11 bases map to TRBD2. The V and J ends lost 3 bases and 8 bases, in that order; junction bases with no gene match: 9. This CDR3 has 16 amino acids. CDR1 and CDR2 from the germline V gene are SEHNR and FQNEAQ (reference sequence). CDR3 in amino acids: CASSFRSGGDLHEQFF. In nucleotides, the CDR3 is TGTGCCAGCAGCTTCCGTAGCGGGGGGGACCTACATGAGCAGTTCTTC. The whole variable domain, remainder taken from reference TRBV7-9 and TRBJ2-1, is DTGVSQNPRHKITKRGQNVTFRCDPISEHNRLYWYRQTLGQGPEFLTYFQNEAQLEKSRLLSDRFSAERPKGSFSTLEIQRTEQGDSAMYLCASSFRSGGDLHEQFFGPGTRLTVL.

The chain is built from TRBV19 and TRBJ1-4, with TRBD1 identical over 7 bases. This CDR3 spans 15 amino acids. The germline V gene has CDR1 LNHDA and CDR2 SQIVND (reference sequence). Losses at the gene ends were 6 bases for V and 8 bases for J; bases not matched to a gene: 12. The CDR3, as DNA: TGTGCCAGTAGCGATCGGACAGGAATAAGCGAAAAACTGTTTTTT. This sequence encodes CASSDRTGISEKLFF.

The CDR3 bases are TGTGCCAGCAGTTACCCCCCCTGGTCGGGGGGGACAACAGATACGCAGTATTTT. Its translation: CASSYPPWSGGTTDTQYF. J is TRBJ2-3 and V is TRBV6-2 or TRBV6-3; 8 nucleotides align to TRBD2. This CDR3 has 18 amino acids. Germline V gives CDR1 MNHEY, CDR2 SVGEGT. The V gene end was trimmed by 2 bases and the J gene end by 3 bases; junction bases not matched to a gene: 13.

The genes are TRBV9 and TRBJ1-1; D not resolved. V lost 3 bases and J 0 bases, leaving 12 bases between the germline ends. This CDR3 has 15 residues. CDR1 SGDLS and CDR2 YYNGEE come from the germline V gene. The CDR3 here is CASSAGLNLNTEAFF. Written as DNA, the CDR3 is TGTGCCAGCAGCGCTGGACTTAACTTGAACACTGAAGCTTTCTTT.

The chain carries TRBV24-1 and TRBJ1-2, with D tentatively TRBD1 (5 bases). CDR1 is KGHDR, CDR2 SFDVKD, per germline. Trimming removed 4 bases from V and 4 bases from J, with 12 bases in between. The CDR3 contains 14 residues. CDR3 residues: CATSDRTFSYGYTF. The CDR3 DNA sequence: TGTGCCACCAGTGACCGGACATTTTCCTATGGCTACACCTTC.

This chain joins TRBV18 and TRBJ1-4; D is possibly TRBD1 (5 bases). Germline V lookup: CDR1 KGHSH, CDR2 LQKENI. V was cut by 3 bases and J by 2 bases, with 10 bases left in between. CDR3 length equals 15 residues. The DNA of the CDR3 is TGTGCCAGCTCACCCGGAAGGGGTACTAATGAAAAACTGTTTTTT. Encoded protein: CASSPGRGTNEKLFF. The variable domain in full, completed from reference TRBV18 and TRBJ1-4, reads NAGVMQNPRHLVRRRGQEARLRCSPMKGHSHVYWYRQLPEEGLKFMVYLQKENIIDESGMPKERFSAEFPKEGPSILRIQQVVRGDSAAYFCASSPGRGTNEKLFFGSGTQLSVL.

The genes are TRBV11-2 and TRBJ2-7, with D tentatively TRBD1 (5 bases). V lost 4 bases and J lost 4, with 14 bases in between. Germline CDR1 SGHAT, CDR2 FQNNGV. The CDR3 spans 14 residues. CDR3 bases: TGTGCCAGCAGCTCCGTTCGACAGCGATACGAGCAGTACTTC. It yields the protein CASSSVRQRYEQYF.

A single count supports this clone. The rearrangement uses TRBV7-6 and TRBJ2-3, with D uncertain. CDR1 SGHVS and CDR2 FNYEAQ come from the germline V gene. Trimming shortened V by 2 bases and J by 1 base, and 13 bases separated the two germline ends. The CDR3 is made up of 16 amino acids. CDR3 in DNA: TGTGCCAGCAGCTTAAGCCCCCCCTCGGGCACAGATACGCAGTATTTT. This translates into CASSLSPPSGTDTQYF.

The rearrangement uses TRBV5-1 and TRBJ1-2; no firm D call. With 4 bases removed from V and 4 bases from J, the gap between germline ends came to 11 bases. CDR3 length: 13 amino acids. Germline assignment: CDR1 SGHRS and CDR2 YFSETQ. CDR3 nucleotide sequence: TGCGCCAGCAGCACCGACACACGCTATGGCTACACCTTC. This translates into CASSTDTRYGYTF.

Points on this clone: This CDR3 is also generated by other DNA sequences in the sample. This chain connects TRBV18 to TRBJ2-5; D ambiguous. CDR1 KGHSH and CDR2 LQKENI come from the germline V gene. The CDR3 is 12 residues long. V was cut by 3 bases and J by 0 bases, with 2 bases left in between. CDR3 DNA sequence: TGTGCCAGCTCACCGTACCAAGAGACCCAGTACTTC. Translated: CASSPYQETQYF.